The 28 T cell receptor beta chains presented below share a single source sample, sequenced in a study of CD4+ T cells in melanoma (dated by TCRdb to between 2021 and 2024). The receptor library was made with the immunoSEQ multiplex PCR assay. Drawn from immuneACCESS, this table holds only the in-frame rearrangements with V and J called that TCRdb kept. Clones are partly lost; checked studies trace under half to an unresolved V gene and leave the rest unexplained. The sample table records 13,000 or so clones; around 68% of these occur just once. The top ten constitute roughly 18% of the sample. Sequencing was carried out using cells from a culture (not recorded whether cultured in vitro). The source of these receptors is a human donor with melanoma.

This sequence joins TRBV7-7 and TRBJ2-5, with D tentatively TRBD1 or TRBD2 (5 bases each). CDR1 and CDR2 (germline): SSHAT, FNYEAQ (reference sequence). The V end was cut by 5 bases, the J end by 5 bases, with 12 bases between. The CDR3 spans 13 residues. Here the CDR3 DNA reads TGTGCCAGCAGCCCGGGGCGTCGGGAGACCCAGTACTTC. It encodes CASSPGRRETQYF.

The chain couples TRBV29-1 to TRBJ1-2; D is undetermined. V lost 4 bases and J lost 4, with 10 bases in between. The CDR3 covers 12 residues. Germline V gene sequence: CDR1 SQVTM, CDR2 ANQGSEA. DNA of the CDR3: TGCAGCGTTGTCGTCGAGGGCTATGGCTACACCTTC. Residues: CSVVVEGYGYTF.

The V and J genes are TRBV6-1 and TRBJ1-2; no reliable D call. With 6 bases removed from V and 4 bases from J, the gap between germline ends came to 15 bases. This CDR3 region has 14 residues. Per the germline V gene, CDR1 is MNHNS and CDR2 is SASEGT. The CDR3 here is CASSLPLHSYGYTF. The CDR3 DNA sequence: TGTGCCAGCAGCCTTCCTTTACACAGCTATGGCTACACCTTC.

Notes on this clone: A far larger clone is one base from this, pointing to a likely read error. This same CDR3 is encoded by further DNA sequences in the sample. The rearrangement joins TRBV4-1 to TRBJ1-1, with D perhaps matching TRBD1 (5 bases). There are 15 residues in the CDR3. V was cut by 1 base and J by 1 base, with 10 bases left in between. Germline assignment: CDR1 MGHRA and CDR2 YSYEKL. The CDR3: CASSQGGGWNTEAFF. CDR3 sequence (DNA): TGCGCCAGCAGCCAAGGGGGGGGATGGAACACTGAAGCTTTCTTT.

The chain carries TRBV10-3 and TRBJ2-1; TRBD2 matches 13 bases. V lost 11 bases, J lost 5 bases, and 3 bases stayed unmatched. Per germline, CDR1 ENHRY and CDR2 SYGVKD. This CDR3 is built from 13 residues. CDR3 nucleotide sequence: TGTGCCGTCGGGACTAGCGGGGACAATGAGCAGTTCTTC. The encoded protein is CAVGTSGDNEQFF.

The chain joins TRBV5-5 to TRBJ2-3, with 8 bases fitting TRBD1. Trimming cost V 1 base and J 3 bases; bases outside gene matches: 4. The CDR3 extends over 15 amino acids. Germline CDR1 and CDR2: SGHKS and YYEKEE (reference sequence). The DNA of the CDR3 is TGTGCCAGCAGCTTGTCAGGGGGCAGGACAGATACGCAGTATTTT. Protein sequence: CASSLSGGRTDTQYF.

As DNA, the CDR3 is TGCGCCAGCATTAGTTCCGGGACGGAAGCGAACACCGGGGAGCTGTTTTTT. This sequence encodes CASISSGTEANTGELFF. This chain links TRBV23-1 with TRBJ2-2; the D gene could be TRBD1 or TRBD2 (5 bases each). TRBV23-1 is an ORF, and what it does is uncertain. Trimming removed 7 bases from V and 0 bases from J, with 18 bases in between. The CDR3 sequence is 17 residues long.

The chain uses TRBV27 and TRBJ2-1, with D possibly being TRBD2 (5 bases). The germline V gene encodes CDR1 MNHEY and CDR2 SMNVEV (reference sequence). The CDR3 covers 13 residues. V dropped 6 bases and J dropped 5 bases, with 11 bases sitting between them. CDR3 protein: CASRPGLNNEQFF. The DNA for the CDR3 is TGTGCCAGCAGACCCGGACTCAACAATGAGCAGTTCTTC.

V usage is TRBV6-5 and J usage is TRBJ1-2; TRBD1 aligns across 7 bases. The germline V gene has CDR1 MNHEY and CDR2 SVGAGI. Trimming at V came to 6 bases and at J to 4 bases, leaving 8 bases not matched to a gene. The CDR3 consists of 14 residues. The CDR3 region is CASSPVDRFYGYTF. The CDR3 DNA sequence: TGTGCCAGCAGCCCAGTGGACAGGTTCTATGGCTACACCTTC.

CDR3: CASSGWGLSNEQFF. CDR3 nucleotide sequence: TGCGCCAGCAGTGGCTGGGGACTATCCAATGAGCAGTTCTTC. V and J are TRBV10-2 and TRBJ2-1; 7 bases are a match to TRBD2. V lost 4 bases to trimming and J lost 6 bases; unmatched junction nucleotides: 6. This CDR3 region has 14 residues. Germline CDR1 reads WSHSY; CDR2 reads SAAADI.

The chain is built from TRBV7-8 and TRBJ2-6; D is unclear. CDR3 size: 13 residues. The V and J ends lost 3 bases and 0 bases respectively, with 0 bases between them. CDR1 and CDR2 from the germline V gene are SGHVS and FQNEAQ. CDR3 coding DNA: TGTGCCAGCAGCTTCTCTGGGGCCAACGTCCTGACTTTC. Amino acid sequence: CASSFSGANVLTF.

DNA for the CDR3: TGTGCCAGCAGCCCCCAGACAGTCGCGAACACCGGGGAGCTGTTTTTT. Translating gives CASSPQTVANTGELFF. V and J are TRBV7-6 and TRBJ2-2; D is possibly TRBD1 (5 bases). The CDR3 runs to 16 residues. CDR1 is SGHVS, CDR2 FNYEAQ, per germline. Trimming left V 5 bases short and J 0 bases short, with 13 bases between.

Of note for this clone: This CDR3 is missing its conserved last phenylalanine or tryptophan, likely due to a read error. The rearrangement joins TRBV29-1 to TRBJ2-7; weak D call: TRBD1 (5 bases). V was shortened by 5 bases and J by 0 bases, with 14 bases between the two germline ends. Germline V gene data show CDR1 as SQVTM and CDR2 as ANQGSEA. This CDR3 has 14 residues. The CDR3 DNA follows: TGCAGCGTTCGTGAGCGCAGGGACTCCTACGAGCAGTACCTC. As protein: CSVRERRDSYEQYL.

The V gene is TRBV19, the J gene TRBJ1-2, with a tentative D call TRBD1 (5 bases). V lost 5 bases to trimming and J lost 2 bases, with 21 bases between them. This CDR3 spans 17 amino acids. Germline V lookup: CDR1 LNHDA, CDR2 SQIVND (reference sequence). This chain's CDR3 is CASSPRGGIKVNYGYTF. DNA for the CDR3: TGTGCCAGTAGTCCCCGGGGCGGAATAAAAGTGAACTATGGCTACACCTTC.

This clone was detected only a few times. The chain has TRBV6-5 and TRBJ2-3; D possibly corresponds to TRBD1 (6 bases). From germline, CDR1 is MNHEY and CDR2 SVGAGI. CDR3 size: 11 residues. Trimming pared 8 bases from V and 6 bases from J, leaving 9 bases between. The chain's CDR3 is CASRRGDTQYF. The CDR3 nucleotides are TGTGCCAGCCGAAGGGGGGATACGCAGTATTTT.

The chain combines TRBV7-6 with TRBJ2-3; TRBD1 or TRBD2 may be the D gene (5 bases each). The germline V gene has CDR1 SGHVS and CDR2 FNYEAQ. The CDR3 has 14 residues. V was trimmed by 2 bases and J by 4 bases, leaving 10 bases between them. This CDR3 is CASSLRGVSDTQYF. CDR3 sequence (DNA): TGTGCCAGCAGCTTAAGAGGGGTGTCAGATACGCAGTATTTT.

This clone occurred a few times. The chain has TRBV4-1 and TRBJ1-1, with unresolved D. The CDR3 sequence is 15 residues long. Trimming left V 3 bases short and J 1 base short, with 12 bases between. The germline V gene encodes CDR1 MGHRA and CDR2 YSYEKL. DNA for the CDR3: TGCGCCAGCAGCCACCTCCTTGGGGAGAACACTGAAGCTTTCTTT. Its protein product is CASSHLLGENTEAFF.

The chain is built from TRBV5-1 and TRBJ2-3; 9 bases fit TRBD2. The V gene's germline CDR1 is SGHRS and CDR2 YFSETQ. The CDR3 consists of 14 residues. The ends lost 0 bases at V and 7 bases at J; junction bases unmatched: 3. CDR3 in amino acids: CASSLGSSGNTQYF. The CDR3 DNA sequence: TGCGCCAGCAGCTTGGGTTCTAGCGGGAATACGCAGTATTTT.

The chain joins TRBV29-1 to TRBJ1-1; D is unclear. Between the trimmed V and J ends, which lost 4 bases and 1 base, there was a span of 7 bases. Per the germline V gene, CDR1 is SQVTM and CDR2 is ANQGSEA. This CDR3 contains 12 residues. This chain's CDR3 is CSVVWGNTEAFF. CDR3 DNA: TGCAGCGTTGTTTGGGGGAACACTGAAGCTTTCTTT.

This rearrangement joins TRBV5-1 to TRBJ1-2; D is unclear. V lost 4 bases and J lost 1, with 20 bases in between. Germline CDR1 reads SGHRS; CDR2 reads YFSETQ. The CDR3 length is 17 residues. DNA of the CDR3: TGCGCCAGCAGCCCGGTCGATGCCGCCGGGCGTAACTATGGCTACACCTTC. It codes for CASSPVDAAGRNYGYTF.

This chain joins TRBV5-1 and TRBJ2-2; D call uncertain. Trimming removed 5 bases at V and 0 bases at J, with 8 bases between. This CDR3 is built from 14 residues. CDR1 is SGHRS, CDR2 YFSETQ, per germline. The DNA for the CDR3 is TGCGCCAGCAGGGCGACGGCGAACACCGGGGAGCTGTTTTTT. It is translated as CASRATANTGELFF.

The V and J genes are TRBV9 and TRBJ2-7; 8 nucleotides line up with TRBD2. Per the germline V gene, CDR1 is SGDLS and CDR2 is YYNGEE. The CDR3 spans 15 residues. Trimming removed 3 bases from V and 4 bases from J; junction bases left unmatched: 9. The CDR3 nucleotides are TGTGCCAGCAGCGGAGGCACTAGCGGATATTACGAGCAGTACTTC. Residues: CASSGGTSGYYEQYF.

This clone was observed a few times. The chain recombines TRBV10-3 with TRBJ1-2; the D gene is possibly TRBD1 (5 bases). Germline V lookup: CDR1 ENHRY, CDR2 SYGVKD. Trimming took off 5 bases at V and 6 bases at J, with 16 bases between the two ends. The CDR3 has 14 amino acids. For the CDR3, the DNA is TGTGCCATCAGTCAGGGCCTCGGACCTCATGGCTACACCTTC. Protein sequence: CAISQGLGPHGYTF.

J is TRBJ2-1 and V is TRBV6-1; tentatively, D is TRBD1 (5 bases). The CDR3 loop spans 15 amino acids. The germline gives CDR1 MNHNS, CDR2 SASEGT. CDR3: CASQGALSSYNEQFF. The CDR3 nucleotides read TGTGCTAGCCAAGGGGCCCTAAGCTCCTACAATGAGCAGTTCTTC.

The chain joins TRBV19 to TRBJ1-1; tentative D call: TRBD1 (6 bases). The CDR3 is made up of 15 amino acids. Germline CDR1 reads LNHDA; CDR2 reads SQIVND (reference sequence). The germline V and J ends were trimmed by 4 bases and 5 bases, with 17 bases remaining between them. The CDR3 nucleotides are TGTGCCAGTAGTACTACAGGGATGGGAGGGACTGAAGCTTTCTTT. Its protein product is CASSTTGMGGTEAFF.

This chain joins TRBV20-1 and TRBJ2-7; D gene uncertain. The V end was cut by 4 bases, the J end by 0 bases, with 4 bases between. The length of the CDR3 is 11 residues. Germline loops: CDR1 DFQATT, CDR2 SNEGSKA (reference sequence). The CDR3 protein is CSAISSYEQYF. The CDR3 DNA is TGCAGTGCTATAAGCTCCTACGAGCAGTACTTC.

The chain links TRBV7-9 to TRBJ2-7, with D perhaps being TRBD1 or TRBD2 (6 bases each). This CDR3 is built from 18 residues. V lost 1 base, J lost 3 bases, and 22 bases lay in between. Germline lookup yields CDR1 SEHNR and CDR2 FQNEAQ (reference sequence). CDR3 in amino acids: CASSLGWGATGRGYEQYF. CDR3 bases: TGTGCCAGCAGCTTAGGATGGGGGGCAACGGGACGCGGCTACGAGCAGTACTTC.

This clone was seen a few times. The chain is built from TRBV4-1 and TRBJ1-3; TRBD1 agrees at 8 bases. Germline-derived CDR1 and CDR2 are MGHRA and YSYEKL. The trim removed 4 bases at V and 6 bases at J, leaving 11 bases unmatched. This CDR3 has 16 residues. In DNA, the CDR3 is TGCGCCAGCAGCCTCGGGGGACAGGCGGTTTTAAACACCATATATTTT. This gives the protein CASSLGGQAVLNTIYF.